This T cell receptor beta chain stems from a study of human T cells and chemical hapten exposure. Study background: Doses of diphenylcyclopropenone went to the patients' scalps weekly throughout the approximately 22-week study.

J was trimmed by 3 bases and V by 9 bases; bases with no gene match: 6. The CDR3 consists of 14 residues. Unique molecular identifiers were attached to individual cDNA molecules within the library. TCRdb reanalysed the RACE reads using MiXCR and keeps one entry per CDR3 protein. The profile shows roughly 80,000 distinct CDR3 sequences, around 15% of them singletons. In its sample, this clonotype was seen a few times. Time point described: pre-sensitization, week 0. The treatment was: therapeutic diphenylcyclopropenone sensitization with weekly scalp DPC. The source was whole blood, collected in connection with sensitization to the hapten diphenylcyclopropenone (DPC). The chain employs TRBV12-3 or TRBV12-4 and TRBJ2-3; 10 nucleotides align to TRBD2. The TCR originated in a woman between 50 and 59 years old with alopecia areata. Some clones in this sample may be carry-over from other donors' samples. DNA for the CDR3: TGTGCCAGTACTAGCGGGATTTTTACAGATACGCAGTATTTT. Translation: CASTSGIFTDTQYF.